This TCR beta chain comes out of a study of beta chain features in type 1 diabetes. Whole-study findings and limits: Shorter TCRB CDR3s, moderately but significantly so, were found in Type 1 diabetes patients in all four CD4+ subsets.

The length of the CDR3 is 15 residues. V was clipped by 2 bases and J by 3 bases; unmatched bases: 4. Per germline, CDR1 LGHNA and CDR2 YNFKEQ. Expressed TCRB transcripts were sequenced after all isolated RNA was converted to cDNA. Sequencing was performed with immunoSEQ multiplex PCR; in TCRdb, only in-frame clones are kept and a portion is missing. This table holds a few hundred thousand clones, 9.5% to 10% found once. This clone occurred a few times. Its antigen is not known. V gene TRBV4-2 combines with J gene TRBJ2-7, with 10 bases lining up with TRBD2. The specimen sequenced was central memory CD4+ T cells from blood. This clonotype originated in a man aged 25 to 40 with type 1 diabetes. The CDR3: CASSQRTSGFYEQYF. The CDR3 DNA is TGTGCCAGCAGCCAACGGACTAGCGGCTTCTACGAGCAGTACTTC.